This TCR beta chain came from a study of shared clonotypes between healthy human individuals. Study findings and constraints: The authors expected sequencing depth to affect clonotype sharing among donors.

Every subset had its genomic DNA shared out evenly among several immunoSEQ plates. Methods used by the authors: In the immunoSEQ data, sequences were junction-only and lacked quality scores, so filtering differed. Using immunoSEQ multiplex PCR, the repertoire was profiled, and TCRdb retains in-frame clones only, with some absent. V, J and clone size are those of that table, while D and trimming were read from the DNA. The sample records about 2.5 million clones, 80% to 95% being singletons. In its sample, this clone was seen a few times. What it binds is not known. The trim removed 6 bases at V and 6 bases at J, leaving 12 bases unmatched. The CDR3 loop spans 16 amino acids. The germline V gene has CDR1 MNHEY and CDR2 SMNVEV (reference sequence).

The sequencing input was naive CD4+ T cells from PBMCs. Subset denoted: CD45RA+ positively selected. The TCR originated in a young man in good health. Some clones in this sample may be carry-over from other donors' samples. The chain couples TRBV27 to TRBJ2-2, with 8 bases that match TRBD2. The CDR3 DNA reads TGTGCCAGCAGGTCTACCGGGAGGGTCCCCGCCGGGGAGCTGTTTTTT. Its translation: CASRSTGRVPAGELFF.